This TCR beta chain was recorded in a study of Graves' ophthalmopathy and Graves' hyperthyroidism. This clonotype occurred many times. Its antigen remains unidentified. The PBMCs used were ones drawn from 9.5 to 10 ml of fresh peripheral blood. The study's findings and limits: Distinction of ophthalmopathy from stable hyperthyroidism by a 13-signature model reached roughly 85% sensitivity and 81.08% specificity. Blood contained most expanded thyroid clonotypes exceeding 0.001 frequency. With about 71% sensitivity and about 72% specificity, the model predicted ophthalmopathy progression.

CDR3 length: 15 amino acids. With 3 bases clipped from V and 7 bases from J, the junction kept 5 bases outside the gene matches. Germline loops: CDR1 LGHNA, CDR2 YSLEER. Investigators amplified TCR beta CDR3 regions from RNA transcripts. In the first round, RT-PCR was carried out with HTBI primers, and a multiplex PCR formed the second round. TCRdb reprocessed the multiplex PCR reads with MiXCR, giving one entry per CDR3 protein. The sample lists under 400,000 distinct CDR3 sequences; roughly 15% were seen once. The chain is built from TRBV4-3 and TRBJ1-5, with TRBD1 identical over 11 bases. Sequencing was done on a sample of peripheral blood. This sequence originates from an adult man with Graves' ophthalmopathy. CDR3 in DNA: TGCGCCAGCAGCCAGAGGACAGGGGGCGACCAGCCCCAGCATTTT. Its protein product is CASSQRTGGDQPQHF.